This section outlines one T cell receptor (beta chain) sequence together with its context. CDR1 MNHEY and CDR2 SMNVEV come from the germline V gene (reference sequence). Trimming left V 7 bases short and J 3 bases short, with 13 bases between. This CDR3 comprises 13 residues. This entry belongs to a study of cytomegalovirus exposure and HLA in healthy donors. Amplification used 60 Vbeta primers and 13 Jbeta primers. Only in-frame clones appear in the TCRdb table, and some are missing; sequencing was by immunoSEQ multiplex PCR. Of about 200,000 clones listed, approximately 90% were seen once; the top ten hold more than 1%.

The TCR was taken from a boy younger than 10 in good health and CMV-seronegative. The sequencing sample was made of PBMCs. V and J are TRBV27 and TRBJ2-7; D is unresolved. The CDR3 loop reads CASTRSDNYEQYF. In nucleotides, the CDR3 is TGTGCCAGCACCCGGTCTGACAACTACGAGCAGTACTTC.